Shown below are 25 T cell receptor beta chains from a single sample sequenced in a study of CD8 T cells in Susac syndrome. It was with random hexamers that 0.5 to 1 ug RNA was reverse transcribed. TCRdb called the immunoSEQ multiplex PCR reads again in MiXCR, with one record for every CDR3 protein. The sample records 150,000 to 180,000 distinct CDR3 sequences, about 94% being singletons. Sequences were obtained from CD8+ T cells from PBMCs. These receptors all stem from a human donor with multiple sclerosis.

This clonotype has just a few counts. The chain combines TRBV27 with TRBJ1-1, with 10 nucleotides matching TRBD1. V shed 4 bases and J 5 bases; nucleotides not matched to a gene: 1. Germline V gene lookup returns CDR1 MNHEY and CDR2 SMNVEV (reference sequence). The CDR3 contains 13 residues. In nucleotides, the CDR3 is TGTGCCAGCAGTTGGGGACAGGGGACTGAAGCTTTCTTT. Translation: CASSWGQGTEAFF.

The chain is built from TRBV2 and TRBJ1-2; maybe TRBD1 (5 bases). Trimming stripped 7 bases from V and 0 bases from J, with 15 bases between. The CDR3 length is 15 residues. The germline gives CDR1 SNHLY, CDR2 FYNNEI. The CDR3 DNA reads as TGTGCCAGCATCGAGCAGACAGCAGCTAACTATGGCTACACCTTC. This codes for CASIEQTAANYGYTF.

The CDR3 DNA reads TGTGCCACCAGCAGAGCCCGACTTGGCAATCAGCCCCAGCATTTT. Protein product: CATSRARLGNQPQHF. The chain combines TRBV15 with TRBJ1-5; D is unclear. The V end lost 1 base, the J end lost 2 bases, and 9 bases lay between the germline ends. The CDR3 loop spans 15 amino acids. Germline V lookup: CDR1 LNHNV, CDR2 YYDKDF (reference sequence).

The chain uses TRBV27 and TRBJ2-2; possibly TRBD1 for D (5 bases). Germline V gives CDR1 MNHEY, CDR2 SMNVEV (reference sequence). This CDR3 region has 12 residues. Trimming took off 7 bases at V and 6 bases at J, with 9 bases between the two ends. CDR3 loop: CASKWGAGELFF. CDR3 nucleotide sequence: TGTGCCAGCAAATGGGGCGCCGGGGAGCTGTTTTTT.

The chain joins TRBV7-2 to TRBJ2-7; 9 bases align to TRBD2. Germline V CDR1 and CDR2: SGHTA, FQGNSA. The CDR3 loop spans 15 amino acids. The V segment lost 2 bases and the J segment 2 bases; nucleotides outside the gene matches: 4. The CDR3 DNA reads as TGTGCCAGCAGCTTAAACGGCGGGGGGGCCTACGAGCAGTACTTC. Translated: CASSLNGGGAYEQYF.

This chain connects TRBV29-1 to TRBJ1-2; weak D call: TRBD1 (5 bases). There are 14 residues in the CDR3. Germline V CDR1 and CDR2: SQVTM, ANQGSEA. V was shortened by 4 bases and J by 4 bases, with 16 bases between the two germline ends. CDR3 DNA sequence: TGCAGCGTTGGGCGCCTGACAGAACGCTATGGCTACACCTTC. Translated, it gives CSVGRLTERYGYTF. Full variable domain (remainder filled in from reference TRBV29-1 and TRBJ1-2): SAVISQKPSRDICQRGTSLTIQCQVDSQVTMMFWYRQQPGQSLTLIATANQGSEATYESGFVIDKFPISRPNLTFSTLTVSNMSPEDSSIYLCSVGRLTERYGYTFGSGTRLTVV.

The chain is built from TRBV9 and TRBJ2-3; weak D call: TRBD2 (7 bases). V shed 4 bases and J shed 5 bases, with 20 bases lying between them. CDR3 length equals 16 residues. Germline values: CDR1 SGDLS, CDR2 YYNGEE. The CDR3 spells CASSSRGASVGDTQYF. The DNA for the CDR3 is TGTGCCAGCAGCTCACGGGGGGCTTCAGTGGGAGATACGCAGTATTTT.

The CDR3 sequence is CAWRATGEDGYTF. In DNA, the CDR3 is TGTGCCTGGAGAGCAACAGGGGAAGATGGCTACACCTTC. The chain employs TRBV30 and TRBJ1-2; 7 bases align to TRBD1. Trimming cost V 3 bases and J 6 bases; bases outside gene matches: 7. This CDR3 has 13 amino acids. Germline CDR1 is GTSNPN and CDR2 is SVGIG (reference sequence).

The V gene is TRBV5-1, the J gene TRBJ1-5, with TRBD1 matching 7 bases. This CDR3 region has 15 residues. V lost 3 bases and J lost 1; bases outside the gene matches: 4. The V gene's germline CDR1 is SGHRS and CDR2 YFSETQ. The CDR3 loop is CASSSTGESNQPQHF. The CDR3, as DNA: TGCGCCAGCAGCTCAACAGGGGAAAGCAATCAGCCCCAGCATTTT.

V gene TRBV29-1 combines with J gene TRBJ2-1; the match to TRBD2 covers 7 bases. Germline assignment: CDR1 SQVTM and CDR2 ANQGSEA. With V trimmed by 8 bases and J by 8 bases, 6 bases remained unmatched. This CDR3 region has 11 residues. The chain's CDR3 is CSSGEGYEQFF. In DNA, the CDR3 is TGCAGCTCTGGGGAGGGTTATGAGCAGTTCTTC.

The rearrangement uses TRBV14 and TRBJ1-1; tentatively, D is TRBD1 (6 bases). The CDR3 length is 15 residues. CDR1 and CDR2 from the germline V gene are SGHDN and FVKESK. Trimming removed 1 base from V and 2 bases from J, with 11 bases in between. The CDR3 DNA sequence: TGTGCCAGCAGCCAAGGTGGACAGTTCAACACTGAAGCTTTCTTT. Its protein product is CASSQGGQFNTEAFF.

The chain employs TRBV27 and TRBJ1-6, with 10 bases aligning to TRBD1. V dropped 7 bases and J dropped 4; count of bases not matched to a gene: 7. The germline V gene encodes CDR1 MNHEY and CDR2 SMNVEV (reference sequence). The CDR3 totals 16 residues. Here the CDR3 DNA reads TGTGCCAGCATTCGGACAGGGGGGTCTTATAATTCACCCCTCCACTTT. Residues: CASIRTGGSYNSPLHF.

V and J are TRBV7-9 and TRBJ1-1; 9 bases fit TRBD1. The CDR3 has 12 residues. CDR1 and CDR2 (germline): SEHNR, FQNEAQ (reference sequence). Unmatched junction bases numbered 1, after V lost 8 bases and J lost 3 bases. CDR3 sequence (DNA): TGTGCCAGCGACAGGGGGGACACTGAAGCTTTCTTT. Translated, it gives CASDRGDTEAFF.

The J gene is TRBJ2-7, the V gene TRBV11-2; D not certain. CDR1 SGHAT and CDR2 FQNNGV come from the germline V gene. CDR3 size: 12 residues. V was shortened by 1 base and J by 6 bases, with 7 bases between the two germline ends. The CDR3, as DNA: TGTGCCAGCAGCTTAGTTCCCCGCGAGCAGTACTTC. Translation gives CASSLVPREQYF.

The chain couples TRBV9 to TRBJ1-2; possible D gene TRBD1, 5 bases. Germline CDR1 is SGDLS and CDR2 is YYNGEE. The V end was cut by 5 bases, the J end by 4 bases, with 15 bases between. The length of the CDR3 is 14 residues. CDR3 bases: TGTGCCAGCAGTGGAGAAGGGAGGGGCTATGGCTACACCTTC. Its protein is CASSGEGRGYGYTF.

CDR3 nucleotide sequence: TGTGCCAGCGCTCTAGGGACCCTCGCCGGAGATACGCAGTATTTT. Amino acids: CASALGTLAGDTQYF. The chain employs TRBV7-6 and TRBJ2-3; D is tentatively TRBD1 or TRBD2 (5 bases each). Germline CDR1 SGHVS, CDR2 FNYEAQ. V lost 8 bases to trimming and J lost 5 bases, with 20 bases between them. CDR3 length equals 15 residues. Filled out from reference TRBV7-6 and TRBJ2-3, the complete variable domain reads GAGVSQSPRYKVTKRGQDVALRCDPISGHVSLYWYRQALGQGPEFLTYFNYEAQQDKSGLPNDRFSAERPEGSISTLTIQRTEQRDSAMYRCASALGTLAGDTQYFGPGTRLTVL.

This chain uses TRBV7-9 with TRBJ2-7; D may correspond to TRBD1 or TRBD2 (6 bases each). The germline gives CDR1 SEHNR, CDR2 FQNEAQ (reference sequence). This CDR3 contains 14 residues. Trimming cost V 4 bases and J 1 base, with 11 bases left between them. The CDR3 region is CASSSGEASYEQYF. Written as DNA, the CDR3 is TGTGCCAGCAGCTCAGGGGAGGCGTCCTACGAGCAGTACTTC.

This chain joins TRBV4-1 and TRBJ2-3; no firm D call. The germline V and J ends were trimmed by 0 bases and 4 bases, with 8 bases remaining between them. CDR1 and CDR2 (germline): MGHRA, YSYEKL. This CDR3 is built from 14 residues. The CDR3 DNA sequence: TGCGCCAGCAGCCAAGAAGGGCTCTCAGATACGCAGTATTTT. This sequence encodes CASSQEGLSDTQYF.

The rearrangement joins TRBV30 to TRBJ1-5; D is uncertain. Germline V gene lookup returns CDR1 GTSNPN and CDR2 SVGIG (reference sequence). The CDR3 is 15 residues long. The V and J ends lost 2 bases and 1 base respectively, with 12 bases between them. CDR3 nucleotides: TGTGCCTGGAGTAACCGAGCCCGAAGCAATCAGCCCCAGCATTTT. Amino acid sequence: CAWSNRARSNQPQHF. Full variable domain (rest looked up from reference TRBV30 and TRBJ1-5): SQTIHQWPATLVQPVGSPLSLECTVEGTSNPNLYWYRQAAGRGLQLLFYSVGIGQISSEVPQNLSASRPQDRQFILSSKKLLLSDSGFYLCAWSNRARSNQPQHFGDGTRLSIL.

The sample holds one count of this clonotype. V is TRBV30 and J is TRBJ2-3; D is possibly TRBD2 (6 bases). The CDR3 is 13 residues long. V was pared by 3 bases and J by 6 bases, with 13 bases between. Germline-derived CDR1 and CDR2 are GTSNPN and SVGIG (reference sequence). CDR3 in DNA: TGTGCCTGGAGGGGACTCCCGCGGGATACGCAGTATTTT. It translates to CAWRGLPRDTQYF. The full variable domain, completed using reference TRBV30 and TRBJ2-3, is SQTIHQWPATLVQPVGSPLSLECTVEGTSNPNLYWYRQAAGRGLQLLFYSVGIGQISSEVPQNLSASRPQDRQFILSSKKLLLSDSGFYLCAWRGLPRDTQYFGPGTRLTVL.

This chain connects TRBV12-5 to TRBJ2-5; the D is unclear. CDR1 and CDR2 (germline): LGHNT, FRNRAP. Trimming removed 6 bases at V and 5 bases at J, with 4 bases between. This CDR3 is built from 10 residues. The CDR3 nucleotides read TGTGCTAGTGGACGGGAGACCCAGTACTTC. This sequence encodes CASGRETQYF. Using reference TRBV12-5 and TRBJ2-5 for the parts outside the CDR3, the full variable domain is DARVTQTPRHKVTEMGQEVTMRCQPILGHNTVFWYRQTMMQGLELLAYFRNRAPLDDSGMPKDRFSAEMPDATLATLKIQPSEPRDSAVYFCASGRETQYFGPGTRLLVL.

This chain connects TRBV27 to TRBJ1-2, with 7 positions matching TRBD1. This CDR3 has 14 amino acids. Looked up from germline, CDR1 is MNHEY and CDR2 is SMNVEV (reference sequence). The junction had 11 bases not matched to a gene; V was cut back by 5 bases and J by 8 bases. CDR3 in amino acids: CASSIARGVPGYTF. DNA for the CDR3: TGTGCCAGCAGTATCGCCAGGGGGGTTCCAGGCTACACCTTC.

The rearrangement joins TRBV9 to TRBJ2-5; D gene unclear. CDR1 and CDR2 from the germline V gene are SGDLS and YYNGEE. This CDR3 spans 14 amino acids. The V and J ends lost 0 bases and 0 bases respectively, with 6 bases between them. This CDR3 reads CASSVGSNQETQYF. The CDR3, as DNA: TGTGCCAGCAGCGTAGGATCGAACCAAGAGACCCAGTACTTC. Looking up the rest from reference TRBV9 and TRBJ2-5 gives the full variable domain: DSGVTQTPKHLITATGQRVTLRCSPRSGDLSVYWYQQSLDQGLQFLIQYYNGEERAKGNILERFSAQQFPDLHSELNLSSLELGDSALYFCASSVGSNQETQYFGPGTRLLVL.

The chain recombines TRBV6-6 with TRBJ2-3; possibly TRBD2 for D (5 bases). Germline CDR1 reads MNHNY; CDR2 reads SVGAGI (reference sequence). The ends were cut back, 2 bases at V and 3 bases at J, with 12 bases in the middle. The CDR3 is 15 residues long. The CDR3 DNA reads TGTGCCAGCAGTTACGCTAGCTTCCGGACAGATACGCAGTATTTT. This gives the protein CASSYASFRTDTQYF.

The V gene is TRBV24-1, the J gene TRBJ2-7; D not certain. This CDR3 is 12 amino acids long. Germline V lookup: CDR1 KGHDR, CDR2 SFDVKD. Trimming removed 4 bases from V and 3 bases from J, with 6 bases in between. CDR3 loop: CATSDLNYEQYF. The CDR3 DNA reads as TGTGCCACCAGTGACCTGAACTACGAGCAGTACTTC.